The following is a TCR beta chain sequence with its context. The target antigen is unknown. Those who donated were healthy HIV-negative adults, with no recent acute infections or vaccinations reported. Donors comprised only Caucasian adults living in Nashville, Tennessee. Trimming removed 6 bases at V and 4 bases at J, with 22 bases between. There are 16 residues in the CDR3. The V gene's germline CDR1 is SGHDN and CDR2 FVKESK. Per the authors' pipeline: Without quality scores, immunoSEQ junctional reads could not be filtered like full-length reads. Generated by immunoSEQ multiplex PCR, the TCRdb table keeps only in-frame clones and is missing some. That table supplies the V and J calls and clone size; D and trimming were determined from the DNA. The sample yields over 1.5 million clones, 95% to 99% seen once. This sample was included in a study of shared clonotypes between healthy human individuals.

Study-level points and caveats: Naive subsets tended to show greater estimated richness than memory subsets.

Sequenced material: naive CD4+ T cells sorted from blood. Subset specified: CD45RA+ positively selected. The TCR comes from a man aged 25-45 years in good health. The chain employs TRBV14 and TRBJ2-7; D tentatively reads TRBD1 or TRBD2 (6 bases each). DNA for the CDR3: TGTGCCAGCAGTCCCTCTTGGGGGCGGGACCAATACGAGCAGTACTTC. Amino acids: CASSPSWGRDQYEQYF.